Listed below are T cell receptor beta chains from one sample, sequenced in a study of graft-versus-host responses after intestinal transplantation. These receptors are not linked to any known antigen. This table comes from immunoSEQ multiplex PCR, and its TCRdb copy is limited to in-frame clones, with some not included. The sample lists over 90,000 clones; 90% to 95% were seen once. Here the sequenced sample was unstimulated CD4+ T cells sorted from spleen or lymph node cells, taken before transplant. These receptor sequences come from a human donor who was the organ donor for an intestinal transplant. Each CDR3 is given with its conserved first and last residue. The D gene is left open where the match is weak. Rows may omit the clone size; those that give it use once, few, many or a size class.

d_call: TRBD1
j_call: TRBJ1-2
v_call: TRBV4-1
clone_size: .
cdr3_aa: CASSQALDRPYGYTF
cdr3_nt: TGCGCCAGCAGCCAAGCCTTGGACAGGCCATATGGCTACACCTTC

d_call: .
j_call: TRBJ1-5
v_call: TRBV10-3
clone_size: .
cdr3_aa: CAISDSGERNQPQHF
cdr3_nt: TGTGCCATCAGTGATTCCGGGGAGCGCAATCAGCCCCAGCATTTT

d_call: .
j_call: TRBJ1-5
v_call: TRBV11-2
clone_size: .
cdr3_aa: CASSLGRGMLQPQHF
cdr3_nt: TGTGCCAGCAGCTTGGGAAGAGGGATGCTTCAGCCCCAGCATTTT

d_call: .
j_call: TRBJ1-3
v_call: TRBV11-2
clone_size: .
cdr3_aa: CASSSRGNTIYF
cdr3_nt: TGTGCCAGCAGCTCCCGGGGAAACACCATATATTTT

d_call: .
j_call: TRBJ1-3
v_call: TRBV4-2
clone_size: once
cdr3_aa: CASSQALDSSGNTIYF
cdr3_nt: TGTGCCAGCAGCCAAGCTTTGGACAGCTCTGGAAACACCATATATTTT

d_call: .
j_call: TRBJ2-3
v_call: TRBV28
clone_size: .
cdr3_aa: CASSSYTIRGDTQYF
cdr3_nt: TGTGCCAGCAGTTCATATACTATCAGGGGAGATACGCAGTATTTT

d_call: .
j_call: TRBJ2-1
v_call: TRBV7-3
clone_size: once
cdr3_aa: CASSLSRVSRNEQFF
cdr3_nt: TGTGCCAGCAGCCTCTCCAGGGTGAGTCGCAATGAGCAGTTCTTC

d_call: TRBD2
j_call: TRBJ2-5
v_call: TRBV29-1
clone_size: .
cdr3_aa: CSVAGLAVEETQYF
cdr3_nt: TGCAGCGTAGCGGGACTAGCGGTCGAAGAGACCCAGTACTTC

d_call: TRBD2
j_call: TRBJ2-7
v_call: TRBV18
clone_size: .
cdr3_aa: CASSPPPSGGAGYEQYF
cdr3_nt: TGTGCCAGCTCACCACCGCCTAGCGGGGGCGCGGGGTACGAGCAGTACTTC

d_call: TRBD1
j_call: TRBJ2-7
v_call: TRBV19
clone_size: .
cdr3_aa: CASSSPPGTGGMYEQYF
cdr3_nt: TGTGCCAGTAGTAGTCCGCCCGGGACAGGGGGTATGTACGAGCAGTACTTC

d_call: TRBD2
j_call: TRBJ2-5
v_call: TRBV5-8
clone_size: .
cdr3_aa: CASSSGLALETQYF
cdr3_nt: TGTGCCAGCAGCTCGGGACTAGCTCTCGAGACCCAGTACTTC

d_call: TRBD1
j_call: TRBJ1-2
v_call: TRBV9
clone_size: .
cdr3_aa: CASSPGDRINYGYTF
cdr3_nt: TGTGCCAGCAGCCCCGGGGACAGGATTAACTATGGCTACACCTTC

d_call: TRBD2
j_call: TRBJ2-3
v_call: TRBV7-3
clone_size: .
cdr3_aa: CASSLLAGGVDTQYF
cdr3_nt: TGTGCCAGCAGCCTTTTAGCGGGGGGCGTAGATACGCAGTATTTT

d_call: .
j_call: TRBJ2-7
v_call: TRBV18
clone_size: once
cdr3_aa: CASSPSSVWSSYEQYF
cdr3_nt: TGTGCCAGCTCACCTTCTAGCGTGTGGAGCTCCTACGAGCAGTACTTC

d_call: .
j_call: TRBJ2-2
v_call: TRBV4-1
clone_size: .
cdr3_aa: CASSFLASVRTGELFF
cdr3_nt: TGCGCCAGCAGCTTTCTAGCGTCGGTTAGGACCGGGGAGCTGTTTTTT

d_call: .
j_call: TRBJ2-3
v_call: TRBV4-2
clone_size: .
cdr3_aa: CASSQETRVRGGTDTQYF
cdr3_nt: TGTGCCAGCAGCCAAGAAACTCGCGTCAGGGGCGGCACAGATACGCAGTATTTT

d_call: TRBD1
j_call: TRBJ1-1
v_call: TRBV18
clone_size: once
cdr3_aa: CASSSHRGQTEAFF
cdr3_nt: TGTGCCAGCTCATCACACAGGGGGCAAACTGAAGCTTTCTTT

d_call: .
j_call: TRBJ1-5
v_call: TRBV15
clone_size: .
cdr3_aa: CATNGGTYQPQHF
cdr3_nt: TGTGCCACCAACGGGGGGACGTATCAGCCCCAGCATTTT

d_call: .
j_call: TRBJ2-4
v_call: TRBV5-1
clone_size: .
cdr3_aa: CASSWGWGGLAKNIQYF
cdr3_nt: TGCGCCAGCAGCTGGGGGTGGGGAGGCTTAGCCAAAAACATTCAGTACTTC

d_call: .
j_call: TRBJ2-5
v_call: TRBV7-2
clone_size: .
cdr3_aa: CASSPRETQYF
cdr3_nt: TGTGCCAGCAGCCCCAGGGAGACCCAGTACTTC

d_call: TRBD2
j_call: TRBJ2-2
v_call: TRBV4-2
clone_size: once
cdr3_aa: CASSHILPSSSGAKDTGELFF
cdr3_nt: TGTGCCAGCAGCCACATTTTACCGTCGTCTAGCGGGGCGAAAGACACCGGGGAGCTGTTTTTT

d_call: .
j_call: TRBJ1-6
v_call: TRBV18
clone_size: .
cdr3_aa: CASSPITGSSSYNSPLHF
cdr3_nt: TGTGCCAGCTCACCGATTACAGGGAGTAGCTCCTATAATTCACCCCTCCACTTT

d_call: .
j_call: TRBJ2-7
v_call: TRBV4-2
clone_size: .
cdr3_aa: CASSRAVGGLSYEQYF
cdr3_nt: TGTGCCAGCAGCCGAGCCGTAGGCGGACTCTCCTACGAGCAGTACTTC